This entry lists 30 T cell receptor beta chains sequenced from one sample in a study of blood T cell repertoires in COVID-19. Sequencing used immunoSEQ multiplex PCR; TCRdb keeps in-frame clones, though not all of them. The data show 150,000 to 200,000 clones, 70% to 90% seen once. The specimen sequenced was PBMCs or T cells enriched from blood (not recorded which). The receptors shown here come from a woman aged 18-29 years who had recovered from COVID-19.

This sequence joins TRBV7-6 and TRBJ1-1; D might be TRBD1 (5 bases). Germline CDR1 is SGHVS and CDR2 is FNYEAQ. The CDR3 is 13 amino acids. V was cut by 5 bases and J by 11 bases, with 18 bases left in between. CDR3 nucleotides: TGTGCCAGCAGCCCAGGACCCGGTAAGGGGGCTTTCTTT. Encoded protein: CASSPGPGKGAFF.

The chain links TRBV7-2 to TRBJ2-3, with a possible D match to TRBD2 (6 bases). This CDR3 has 15 amino acids. V lost 6 bases, J lost 2 bases, and 15 bases lay in between. From germline, CDR1 is SGHTA and CDR2 FQGNSA. The CDR3 sequence: CASRTLAVITDTQYF. The CDR3 DNA follows: TGTGCCAGCAGGACTTTAGCGGTTATCACAGATACGCAGTATTTT. Drawing the rest from reference TRBV7-2 and TRBJ2-3, the complete variable domain is GAGVSQSPSNKVTEKGKDVELRCDPISGHTALYWYRQSLGQGLEFLIYFQGNSAPDKSGLPSDRFSAERTGGSVSTLTIQRTQQEDSAVYLCASRTLAVITDTQYFGPGTRLTVL.

This sequence joins TRBV29-1 and TRBJ2-5; D possibly corresponds to TRBD2 (5 bases). The CDR3 covers 10 residues. Germline CDR1 reads SQVTM; CDR2 reads ANQGSEA. CDR3 sequence: CSVTGETQYF. CDR3 sequence (DNA): TGCAGTGTGACGGGGGAGACCCAGTACTTC. The full variable domain, completed using reference TRBV29-1 and TRBJ2-5, is SAVISQKPSRDICQRGTSLTIQCQVDSQVTMMFWYRQQPGQSLTLIATANQGSEATYESGFVIDKFPISRPNLTFSTLTVSNMSPEDSSIYLCSVTGETQYFGPGTRLLVL.

V gene TRBV5-1 combines with J gene TRBJ2-1; D possibly corresponds to TRBD1 (6 bases). The germline V gene has CDR1 SGHRS and CDR2 YFSETQ. V lost 3 bases, J lost 0 bases, and 16 bases lay in between. This CDR3 is 17 amino acids long. The CDR3 here is CASSSTLQGSSYNEQFF. The CDR3 DNA sequence: TGCGCCAGCAGCTCGACCTTACAGGGTAGCTCCTACAATGAGCAGTTCTTC.

This sequence joins TRBV7-9 and TRBJ2-5; the match to TRBD2 covers 7 bases. The CDR3 is made up of 14 amino acids. Per the germline V gene, CDR1 is SEHNR and CDR2 is FQNEAQ (reference sequence). The V gene end was trimmed by 6 bases and the J gene end by 2 bases; junction bases not matched to a gene: 6. The CDR3 DNA reads TGTGCCAGCAGTCCCGGGACTACTCAAGAGACCCAGTACTTC. It is translated as CASSPGTTQETQYF.

This rearrangement joins TRBV6-5 to TRBJ2-2; TRBD1 matches 10 bases. The V gene end was trimmed by 7 bases and the J gene end by 3 bases; junction bases not matched to a gene: 5. Germline CDR1 MNHEY, CDR2 SVGAGI. CDR3 length: 15 residues. The CDR3 sequence is CASNHGTGDTGELFF. The CDR3 region has the DNA TGTGCCAGCAACCACGGGACAGGGGACACCGGGGAGCTGTTTTTT.

This chain connects TRBV2 to TRBJ2-7; TRBD1 agrees at 7 bases. The CDR3 is made up of 15 amino acids. V lost 1 base to trimming and J lost 5 bases; unmatched junction nucleotides: 8. Germline assignment: CDR1 SNHLY and CDR2 FYNNEI. For the CDR3, the DNA is TGTGCCAGCAGTGAAGGACAGGGTATTTCCCACGAGCAGTACTTC. Encoded protein: CASSEGQGISHEQYF. Full variable domain (rest looked up from reference TRBV2 and TRBJ2-7): EPEVTQTPSHQVTQMGQEVILRCVPISNHLYFYWYRQILGQKVEFLVSFYNNEISEKSEIFDDQFSVERPDGSNFTLKIRSTKLEDSAMYFCASSEGQGISHEQYFGPGTRLTVT.

The chain employs TRBV10-2 and TRBJ2-1; 9 positions agree with TRBD2. The CDR3 has 16 amino acids. Germline CDR1 reads WSHSY; CDR2 reads SAAADI. V lost 2 bases and J lost 7; bases outside the gene matches: 9. In nucleotides, the CDR3 is TGCGCCAGCAGTGAGATGGGCGGGAGGGCCATTAATGAGCAGTTCTTC. Protein: CASSEMGGRAINEQFF.

This clone appeared once. The rearrangement joins TRBV2 to TRBJ2-1, with a possible D match to TRBD2 (5 bases). Germline values: CDR1 SNHLY, CDR2 FYNNEI. Trimming removed 0 bases at V and 10 bases at J, with 16 bases between. The CDR3 totals 15 residues. This CDR3 reads CASSEALAGQGEQFF. Written as DNA, the CDR3 is TGTGCCAGCAGTGAAGCGCTAGCCGGGCAAGGCGAGCAGTTCTTC. Variable domain in full (rest from reference TRBV2 and TRBJ2-1): EPEVTQTPSHQVTQMGQEVILRCVPISNHLYFYWYRQILGQKVEFLVSFYNNEISEKSEIFDDQFSVERPDGSNFTLKIRSTKLEDSAMYFCASSEALAGQGEQFFGPGTRLTVL.

The V call is TRBV28, the J call TRBJ2-7; unclear D gene. The CDR3 consists of 14 residues. V was clipped by 1 base and J by 0 bases, with 7 bases between them. Germline-derived CDR1 and CDR2 are MDHEN and SYDVKM. The CDR3 here is CASSLFASSYEQYF. CDR3 bases: TGTGCCAGCAGTTTATTTGCGAGCTCCTACGAGCAGTACTTC.

The chain carries TRBV5-4 and TRBJ1-6; TRBD1 might be the D (5 bases). Germline loops: CDR1 SGHNT, CDR2 YYREEE (reference sequence). This CDR3 has 13 amino acids. Between the trimmed V and J ends, which lost 3 bases and 10 bases, there was a span of 11 bases. The CDR3 reads CASSSQGGSPLHF. In DNA form, the CDR3 reads TGTGCCAGCAGCTCCCAGGGAGGGTCACCCCTCCACTTT.

This chain connects TRBV19 to TRBJ1-2; a possible D gene is TRBD1 (6 bases). Germline V gives CDR1 LNHDA, CDR2 SQIVND (reference sequence). Trimming shortened V by 6 bases and J by 3 bases, and 17 bases separated the two germline ends. The CDR3 is 15 amino acids. This CDR3 is CASSLLWGPDYGYTF. CDR3 DNA: TGTGCCAGTAGCCTACTTTGGGGGCCGGACTATGGCTACACCTTC.

V and J are TRBV7-2 and TRBJ1-6; D might be TRBD1 (5 bases). Germline V lookup: CDR1 SGHTA, CDR2 FQGNSA. V lost 8 bases to trimming and J lost 0 bases, with 11 bases between them. The CDR3 is made up of 15 amino acids. For the CDR3, the DNA is TGTGCCAGCGGGACTGGTAGCTCCTATAATTCACCCCTCCACTTT. As protein: CASGTGSSYNSPLHF. Drawing the rest from reference TRBV7-2 and TRBJ1-6, the complete variable domain is GAGVSQSPSNKVTEKGKDVELRCDPISGHTALYWYRQSLGQGLEFLIYFQGNSAPDKSGLPSDRFSAERTGGSVSTLTIQRTQQEDSAVYLCASGTGSSYNSPLHFGNGTRLTVT.

V is TRBV11-2 and J is TRBJ1-1; tentatively, D is TRBD1 (5 bases). The CDR3 extends over 13 amino acids. The V end was cut by 5 bases, the J end by 6 bases, with 13 bases between. The V gene's germline CDR1 is SGHAT and CDR2 FQNNGV. The CDR3, as DNA: TGTGCCAGCAGCCCACGACGGGGGGCTGAAGCTTTCTTT. It encodes CASSPRRGAEAFF.

The chain is built from TRBV4-3 and TRBJ1-6; a possible D gene is TRBD1 (6 bases). CDR3 size: 15 residues. Germline V lookup: CDR1 LGHNA, CDR2 YSLEER. With 1 base removed from V and 4 bases from J, the gap between germline ends came to 8 bases. CDR3 loop: CASSQGTAYNSPLHF. The CDR3 DNA reads as TGCGCCAGCAGCCAAGGGACAGCTTATAATTCACCCCTCCACTTT.

This chain joins TRBV2 and TRBJ1-4; D is unresolved. This CDR3 comprises 12 residues. Deletions cut 2 bases from V and 8 bases from J, with 6 bases between. Germline CDR1 and CDR2: SNHLY and FYNNEI. The CDR3 DNA follows: TGTGCCAGCAGTGAAACGAGGGAAAAACTGTTTTTT. As protein: CASSETREKLFF.

This chain uses TRBV2 with TRBJ2-7; TRBD1 aligns across 8 bases. Germline values: CDR1 SNHLY, CDR2 FYNNEI. V trimming: 6 bases; J trimming: 2 bases; junction bases outside the gene matches: 9. CDR3 length: 15 amino acids. CDR3 protein: CASRGDRGQTYEQYF. For the CDR3, the DNA is TGTGCCAGCAGGGGTGACAGGGGTCAGACCTACGAGCAGTACTTC.

V gene TRBV18 combines with J gene TRBJ2-5, with 11 bases aligning to TRBD1. The CDR3 length is 15 residues. CDR1 is KGHSH, CDR2 LQKENI, per germline. V lost 6 bases to trimming and J lost 6 bases; unmatched junction nucleotides: 9. In nucleotides, the CDR3 is TGTGCCAGCTCGGCCGGGACAGGGGGTTTACAGACCCAGTACTTC. Translation gives CASSAGTGGLQTQYF.

The chain recombines TRBV7-3 with TRBJ2-3; TRBD2 is a possible D gene (6 bases). The length of the CDR3 is 16 residues. From germline, CDR1 is SGHTA and CDR2 FQGTGA. Trimming shortened V by 5 bases and J by 3 bases, and 18 bases separated the two germline ends. The CDR3 DNA is TGTGCCAGCAGCCCGAACCAGGGACTTACTACAGATACGCAGTATTTT. It yields the protein CASSPNQGLTTDTQYF.

The chain carries TRBV10-2 and TRBJ1-3, with D maybe TRBD1 (5 bases). This CDR3 is built from 15 residues. Trimming stripped 4 bases from V and 1 base from J, with 11 bases between. Germline V lookup: CDR1 WSHSY, CDR2 SAAADI. The DNA of the CDR3 is TGCGCCAGCAGTGTTACGGGGGATTCTGGAAACACCATATATTTT. Translating it yields CASSVTGDSGNTIYF.

The chain links TRBV9 to TRBJ1-2, with a tentative D call TRBD1 (6 bases). Between the trimmed V and J ends, which lost 2 bases and 8 bases, there was a span of 16 bases. CDR3 size: 14 residues. Germline CDR1 and CDR2: SGDLS and YYNGEE. CDR3 loop: CASSVQGPRGGYTF. CDR3 sequence (DNA): TGTGCCAGCAGCGTCCAAGGCCCCAGGGGCGGCTACACCTTC. The whole variable domain, remainder taken from reference TRBV9 and TRBJ1-2, is DSGVTQTPKHLITATGQRVTLRCSPRSGDLSVYWYQQSLDQGLQFLIQYYNGEERAKGNILERFSAQQFPDLHSELNLSSLELGDSALYFCASSVQGPRGGYTFGSGTRLTVV.

The chain employs TRBV3-1 (or the pseudogene TRBV3-2) and TRBJ2-7, with 10 nucleotides matching TRBD2. The CDR3 loop spans 15 amino acids. Germline CDR1 reads LGHDT; CDR2 reads YNNKEL (reference sequence). V shed 5 bases and J 3 bases; nucleotides not matched to a gene: 7. The DNA for the CDR3 is TGTGCCAGCAGCTCCGTTAGCGGGAGGCTCTACGAGCAGTACTTC. It yields the protein CASSSVSGRLYEQYF.

The gene calls are TRBV5-1 and TRBJ1-2; D is ambiguous. Trimming removed 7 bases from V and 2 bases from J, with 9 bases in between. This CDR3 has 12 residues. CDR1 is SGHRS and CDR2 is YFSETQ in the germline V gene. CDR3 sequence: CASSVPNYGYTF. The CDR3 bases are TGCGCCAGCTCAGTCCCCAACTATGGCTACACCTTC.

V usage is TRBV12-3 or TRBV12-4 and J usage is TRBJ1-1; D is unclear. The V end lost 3 bases, the J end lost 4 bases, and 9 bases lay between the germline ends. The CDR3 spans 13 residues. CDR3 coding DNA: TGTGCCAGCAGTTTGGAGGGAGGCACTGAAGCTTTCTTT. Its translation: CASSLEGGTEAFF.

The chain links TRBV5-1 to TRBJ2-6; TRBD1 matches at 7 bases. The CDR3 has 15 amino acids. Trimming cost V 6 bases and J 3 bases; bases outside gene matches: 6. Germline CDR1 reads SGHRS; CDR2 reads YFSETQ. The DNA for the CDR3 is TGCGCCAGCAACCTCACAGGGGTTGGGGCCAACGTCCTGACTTTC. Translating it yields CASNLTGVGANVLTF.

V and J are TRBV27 and TRBJ2-1; D call uncertain. The CDR3 runs to 13 residues. The germline V gene has CDR1 MNHEY and CDR2 SMNVEV (reference sequence). Trimming left V 0 bases short and J 7 bases short, with 7 bases between. CDR3 residues: CASSLSGRNEQFF. In DNA, the CDR3 is TGTGCCAGCAGTTTATCGGGCCGAAATGAGCAGTTCTTC.

The J gene is TRBJ1-2, the V gene TRBV20-1, with D maybe TRBD1 (5 bases). Germline V gene data show CDR1 as DFQATT and CDR2 as SNEGSKA (reference sequence). With 3 bases removed from V and 8 bases from J, the gap between germline ends came to 13 bases. The CDR3 loop spans 12 amino acids. CDR3 residues: CSASSGIGGYTF. Written as DNA, the CDR3 is TGCAGTGCTAGTTCAGGGATCGGAGGCTACACCTTC.

The rearrangement links TRBV5-5 to TRBJ1-2; D might be TRBD1 (6 bases). V shed 0 bases and J shed 5 bases, with 14 bases lying between them. This CDR3 region has 15 residues. Germline loops: CDR1 SGHKS, CDR2 YYEKEE (reference sequence). The CDR3 here is CASSLGGGAPYGYTF. CDR3 sequence (DNA): TGTGCCAGCAGCTTGGGTGGGGGCGCACCGTATGGCTACACCTTC.

The chain employs TRBV6-5 and TRBJ1-2; D gene uncertain. This CDR3 spans 14 amino acids. From germline, CDR1 is MNHEY and CDR2 SVGAGI. V gave up 6 bases and J gave up 6 bases, with 17 bases separating them. DNA of the CDR3: TGTGCCAGCAGGGGAGATTTGGTTGCCAATGGCTACACCTTC. This translates into CASRGDLVANGYTF.

V usage is TRBV6-2 or TRBV6-3 and J usage is TRBJ2-7, with 8 positions matching TRBD1. Germline V gene sequence: CDR1 MNHEY, CDR2 SVGEGT. The V and J ends lost 3 bases and 3 bases, in that order; junction bases with no gene match: 1. The CDR3 length is 13 residues. For the CDR3, the DNA is TGTGCCAGCAGTTATACAGGGGGCTACGAGCAGTACTTC. It is translated as CASSYTGGYEQYF.